This T cell receptor (beta chain) was recovered during a study of blood T cell repertoires in COVID-19. Original methodology: The authors estimated nucleated cell counts from reference gene primer amplification. TCRdb's table, derived via immunoSEQ multiplex PCR, lists solely in-frame clones and lacks some. That table is the source of V, J and clone size, and D and trimming were worked out from the DNA. The data contain approximately 320,000 clones, roughly nine tenths of them singletons. This CDR3 region has 15 residues. The ends were cut back, 1 base at V and 4 bases at J, with 11 bases in the middle. The germline gives CDR1 SGHTA, CDR2 FQGNSA.

This sequence joins TRBV7-2 and TRBJ1-3, with D unclear. The sample comprised PBMCs or T cells enriched from blood (not recorded which). The source is a man between 60 and 75 years old who had recovered from COVID-19. For the CDR3, the DNA is TGTGCCAGCAGCTTAGACGGGAGGAAGGGAAACACCATATATTTT. It yields the protein CASSLDGRKGNTIYF.